The TCR beta chain described here comes from a study of Ad26.COV2.S vaccination and SARS-CoV-2 variants. Study-level background: Ad26.COV2.S was injected intramuscularly once or twice, 56 days apart.

Treatment of the sample: 15 to 20 received Ad26.COV2.S at low or high dose, single or two shots; roughly five received placebo; per-sample allocation not given. After the first vaccine or placebo injection, samples were drawn on day 63. Losses at the gene ends were 5 bases for V and 5 bases for J; bases not matched to a gene: 9. The CDR3 consists of 15 residues. Germline loops: CDR1 MGHRA, CDR2 YSYEKL. Whole-study results and caveats: Comparability of non-spike TCR breadth was observed across vaccine and placebo recipients. TCR breadth and depth analyses may have underestimated total T cell responses. CD8+ and CD4+ T cells specific for spike reportedly responded with substantial breadth after vaccination.

Clones were read by immunoSEQ multiplex PCR, and TCRdb kept only the in-frame ones, dropping some. This table has under 300,000 clones, around 90% appearing once. This clone was detected only once. The antigen remains unidentified. The TCR was taken from a person aged 18-60 years who received the Ad26.COV2.S COVID-19 vaccine or a placebo. The V gene is TRBV4-1, the J gene TRBJ2-5; 9 nucleotides line up with TRBD2. The sample was peripheral blood, taken in a trial of Ad26.COV2.S vaccine versus placebo. The CDR3, as DNA: TGCGCCAGCAGCTTAGGAAGCGGGGGGCCGGAGACCCAGTACTTC. This sequence encodes CASSLGSGGPETQYF.